This TCR beta chain was profiled in a study of identical twins. Using its own MiXCR run on the 5' RACE reads, TCRdb lists one record per CDR3 protein. The data contain roughly 470,000 distinct CDR3 sequences, roughly 13% of them singletons. CDR3 length: 15 amino acids. Between the trimmed V and J ends, which lost 7 bases and 0 bases, there was a span of 14 bases. This clonotype was picked up many times. Its matching antigen is unknown. Study findings and constraints: Among beta out-of-frame sequences, excess sharing between twins appeared weaker.

These sequences were also reported in another study, on yellow fever vaccine responses in identical twins.

The chain employs TRBV12-3 or TRBV12-4 and TRBJ2-3; D gene unclear. This receptor was taken from a woman between 18 and 30 years old in good health. The sequenced sample was CD4+ T cells sorted from blood. In nucleotides, the CDR3 is TGTGCCAGCACCCCGACTGGACGGAGCACAGATACGCAGTATTTT. Residues: CASTPTGRSTDTQYF.